This T cell receptor (beta chain) was captured by sequencing in a study of T cell repertoires in cytomegalovirus infection. Study-level background: CMV epitopes used comprised recently identified HLA-C-restricted ones and well-studied HLA-B-restricted ones. Carrying CMV and the relevant HLA type showed in public TCR beta signatures.

TCRdb re-derived calls from the reads in MiXCR, one entry per CDR3 protein. The profile shows some 800,000 distinct CDR3 sequences, under 35% of them singletons. A remark on this clonotype: Its antigen is still unknown.

Germline CDR1 is MGHRA and CDR2 is YSYEKL. V was clipped by 4 bases and J by 4 bases, with 17 bases between them. This CDR3 spans 16 amino acids. The TCR sequence derives from a human donor in good health (CMV status not recorded). Some clones in this sample may be carry-over from other donors' samples. The specimen was cultured CD8+ T cells from PBMCs, collected from culture after CMV antigen stimulation. V gene TRBV4-1 combines with J gene TRBJ2-1, with D perhaps matching TRBD1 (7 bases). The CDR3 DNA follows: TGCGCCAGCAGCCTGCGCCGACAGGGAGGTTACAATGAGCAGTTCTTC. Amino acids: CASSLRRQGGYNEQFF.